Below, 12 T cell receptor beta chains from the same sample are listed, as sequenced in a study of CD8 T cells in Susac syndrome. The RNA, roughly 0.45 to 1 ug, was put through reverse transcription using random hexamers. TCRdb reanalysed the immunoSEQ multiplex PCR reads using MiXCR and keeps one entry per CDR3 protein. The sample has some 300,000 distinct CDR3 sequences, over 75% seen once. What was sequenced was CD8+ T cells from PBMCs. These receptors all come from a human donor with multiple sclerosis.

The chain joins TRBV11-2 to TRBJ2-1; 7 bases are shared with TRBD2. Germline trimming cut 3 bases from V and 5 bases from J; bases unmatched to any gene: 7. The germline V gene has CDR1 SGHAT and CDR2 FQNNGV. The CDR3 is 15 amino acids. As DNA, the CDR3 is TGTGCCAGCAGCTTCCCCCCCGGGGGGAACAATGAGCAGTTCTTC. Translating it yields CASSFPPGGNNEQFF.

This rearrangement joins TRBV27 to TRBJ1-1; the D is unclear. From germline, CDR1 is MNHEY and CDR2 SMNVEV (reference sequence). V was cut by 6 bases and J by 4 bases, with 12 bases left in between. The CDR3 is made up of 13 amino acids. The CDR3 loop reads CASRPRGFTEAFF. CDR3 nucleotide sequence: TGTGCCAGCAGACCCCGAGGCTTCACTGAAGCTTTCTTT.

This sequence joins TRBV6-2 or TRBV6-3 and TRBJ2-6, with unresolved D. The CDR3 is 15 amino acids. The V gene lost 6 bases and the J gene lost 4 bases, with 13 bases spanning the gap. CDR1 MNHEY and CDR2 SVGEGT come from the germline V gene. The CDR3 spells CASSPFLTGANVLTF. The CDR3, as DNA: TGTGCCAGCAGCCCCTTCCTAACCGGGGCCAACGTCCTGACTTTC.

CDR3: CASSLLRESSYEQYF. In nucleotides, the CDR3 is TGTGCCAGCAGCTTGTTACGGGAGAGCTCCTACGAGCAGTACTTC. The rearrangement uses TRBV5-6 and TRBJ2-7; D possibly corresponds to TRBD2 (6 bases). V lost 1 base and J lost 0, with 11 bases in between. This CDR3 has 15 amino acids. Per the germline V gene, CDR1 is SGHDT and CDR2 is YYEEEE.

The chain recombines TRBV6-4 with TRBJ2-1; 10 bases match TRBD2. J gave up 8 bases and V 0 bases, and 7 bases lay outside the gene matches. The CDR3 covers 16 residues. The V gene's germline CDR1 is MRHNA and CDR2 SNTAGT. CDR3 sequence reads: CASSDSPAGGMHEQFF. For the CDR3, the DNA is TGTGCCAGCAGTGACTCCCCAGCGGGGGGGATGCATGAGCAGTTCTTC.

The chain is built from TRBV7-6 and TRBJ2-1, with D perhaps TRBD1 or TRBD2 (6 bases each). The germline V gene has CDR1 SGHVS and CDR2 FNYEAQ. Between the trimmed V and J ends, which lost 10 bases and 0 bases, there was a span of 19 bases. This CDR3 is 16 amino acids long. The CDR3 reads CANMCLEGGSYNEQFF. CDR3 DNA sequence: TGTGCCAACATGTGCCTAGAGGGGGGCTCCTACAATGAGCAGTTCTTC.

The chain employs TRBV27 and TRBJ2-1, with D possibly matching TRBD1 (6 bases). Germline V gene sequence: CDR1 MNHEY, CDR2 SMNVEV (reference sequence). Trimming cost V 6 bases and J 5 bases, with 17 bases left between them. The CDR3 loop spans 15 amino acids. CDR3 amino acids: CASRAGELGNNEQFF. In DNA, the CDR3 is TGTGCCAGCAGAGCAGGGGAGTTAGGGAACAATGAGCAGTTCTTC.

The rearrangement links TRBV28 to TRBJ2-4; TRBD2 might be the D (6 bases). There are 16 residues in the CDR3. Germline assignment: CDR1 MDHEN and CDR2 SYDVKM. V lost 7 bases and J 6 bases, leaving 22 bases between the germline ends. In DNA form, the CDR3 reads TGTGCCAGCACCGCCCTGGGGGAGGCAGGGAGAAACATTCAGTACTTC. This gives the protein CASTALGEAGRNIQYF.

This clonotype was recorded a few times. This chain uses TRBV30 with TRBJ2-7; D is ambiguous. Germline V gene lookup returns CDR1 GTSNPN and CDR2 SVGIG (reference sequence). Between the trimmed V and J ends, which lost 0 bases and 2 bases, there was a span of 8 bases. This CDR3 is 13 amino acids long. As DNA, the CDR3 is TGTGCCTGGAGTGTAGGCCAAGCCTACGAGCAGTACTTC. Protein: CAWSVGQAYEQYF.

The chain joins TRBV29-1 to TRBJ1-1, with D tentatively TRBD1 (5 bases). The V and J ends lost 4 bases and 7 bases respectively, with 13 bases between them. This CDR3 spans 12 amino acids. The germline gives CDR1 SQVTM, CDR2 ANQGSEA. CDR3 amino acids: CSVVDSSFEAFF. DNA of the CDR3: TGCAGCGTTGTTGACAGCAGCTTTGAAGCTTTCTTT.

This chain connects TRBV4-1 to TRBJ2-5, with 11 bases aligning to TRBD2. Per the germline V gene, CDR1 is MGHRA and CDR2 is YSYEKL. V gave up 1 base and J gave up 2 bases; unmatched junction bases: 6. The CDR3 totals 17 residues. The CDR3 protein is CASSQVPLAGGQETQYF. CDR3 coding DNA: TGCGCCAGCAGCCAAGTCCCTCTAGCGGGGGGACAAGAGACCCAGTACTTC.

V usage is TRBV11-2 and J usage is TRBJ2-1, with D uncertain. The CDR3 is made up of 14 amino acids. V shed 3 bases and J shed 5 bases, with 11 bases lying between them. Germline-derived CDR1 and CDR2 are SGHAT and FQNNGV. Here the CDR3 reads CASSFLGGDNEQFF. In DNA, the CDR3 is TGTGCCAGCAGCTTCCTCGGTGGGGACAATGAGCAGTTCTTC.